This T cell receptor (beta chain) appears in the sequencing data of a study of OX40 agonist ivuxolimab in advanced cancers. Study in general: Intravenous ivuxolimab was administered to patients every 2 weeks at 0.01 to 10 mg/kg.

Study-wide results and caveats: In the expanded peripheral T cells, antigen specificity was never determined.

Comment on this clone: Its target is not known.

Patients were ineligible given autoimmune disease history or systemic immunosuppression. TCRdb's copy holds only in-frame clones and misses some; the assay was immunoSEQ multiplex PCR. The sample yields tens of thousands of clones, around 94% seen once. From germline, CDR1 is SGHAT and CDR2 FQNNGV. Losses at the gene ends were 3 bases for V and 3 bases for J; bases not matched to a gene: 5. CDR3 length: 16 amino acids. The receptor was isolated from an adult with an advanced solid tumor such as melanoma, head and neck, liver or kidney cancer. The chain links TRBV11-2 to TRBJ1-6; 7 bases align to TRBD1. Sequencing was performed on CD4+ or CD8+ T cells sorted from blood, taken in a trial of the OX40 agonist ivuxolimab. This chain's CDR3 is CASSLGGQYYNSPLHF. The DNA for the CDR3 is TGTGCCAGCAGCTTGGGGGGACAGTACTATAATTCACCCCTCCACTTT.